This T cell receptor (beta chain) was captured in a study of identical twins. This clonotype was observed a few times. Its antigen is not identified. Whole-study results and caveats: Monozygotic twins shared more out-of-frame TCR alpha than recombination models predicted. The abundant beta clonotypes from cord blood had fewer insertions, and memory repertoires had none of this.

Addition of a universal primer site occurred through template switching, and cDNA carried unique molecular identifiers. MiXCR was run by TCRdb on the 5' RACE reads, yielding one entry per CDR3 protein. The sample has about 810,000 distinct CDR3 sequences; approximately 13% are singletons. Germline V lookup: CDR1 SQVTM, CDR2 ANQGSEA. CDR3 length equals 14 residues. V was clipped by 2 bases and J by 8 bases, with 17 bases between them. These data were also filed under a second study, of yellow fever vaccine responses in identical twins. From that study: Twins reportedly showed a vaccine T cell response that seemed partly convergent and partly personalized.

The TCR comes from a young woman in good health. The sample was PBMCs. The chain employs TRBV29-1 and TRBJ2-3; TRBD1 or TRBD2 may be the D gene (5 bases each). The CDR3 bases are TGCAGCGTTGAAATCCACACGGGGCTGGGTACGCAGTATTTT. Translation: CSVEIHTGLGTQYF.